This T cell receptor beta chain was found in a study of blood T cells in healthy people across ages. Overall study findings and caveats: While age rose, TCR beta diversity per million T cells dropped in a roughly linear way. Estimated diversity that came from one million T cells was considered an underestimate.

Per-sample PBMC isolation yielded at least 6.5 million cells. With a J-beta primer mix and a sample-barcoded 5' primer, a second PCR ran about 7 to 12 cycles. TCRdb reanalysed the 5' RACE reads using MiXCR and keeps one entry per CDR3 protein. The data hold roughly 1.5 million distinct CDR3 sequences, with roughly 43% observed a single time. V was clipped by 2 bases and J by 5 bases; unmatched bases: 10. The CDR3 totals 18 residues. This clonotype occurred a few times. What it binds is unknown. The V gene is TRBV12-3 or TRBV12-4, the J gene TRBJ2-1; 12 bases align to TRBD2. The sequenced sample consisted of blood. The clonotype originates from a woman younger than 35 in good health. The CDR3 sequence is CASSLTQILAGGHNEQFF. CDR3 coding DNA: TGTGCCAGCAGTTTAACTCAAATACTAGCGGGGGGTCACAATGAGCAGTTCTTC.